These T cell receptor beta chains were read from a single sample in a study of sequential checkpoint blockade in melanoma. Method: immunoSEQ multiplex PCR; TCRdb's copy keeps in-frame clones and lacks some. This sample yields around 10,000 clones, of which roughly 72% are seen a single time; about 35% belongs to the top ten. This sample comprised CD8+ T cells sorted from blood (inferred from file names), obtained from a patient given nivolumab and ipilimumab in sequence. Receptor source: a human donor with melanoma. Both conserved end residues are part of each CDR3. D genes are given only for firm matches.

V,J,D,CDR3
TRBV2,TRBJ2-1,-,CASSAGSAYNEQFF
TRBV9,TRBJ1-1,-,CASSAGGIYEAFF
TRBV5-1,TRBJ1-1,-,CASSFGEGTEAFF
TRBV5-1,TRBJ2-3,-,CASSPPADTQYF
TRBV5-4,TRBJ2-2,TRBD2,CASSFRREKETGELFF
TRBV6-5,TRBJ2-5,TRBD2,CASSYRPAGIEETQYF
TRBV7-6,TRBJ1-5,-,CAGSLGQTQPQHF
TRBV9,TRBJ1-4,TRBD1,CASSGQGPSEKLFF
TRBV9,TRBJ2-7,TRBD1,CASSRGQTSEQYF
TRBV27,TRBJ1-2,TRBD1,CASRTGASLRYTF
TRBV13,TRBJ2-7,TRBD1,CASREEGQGTYEQYF
TRBV6-1,TRBJ2-1,-,CASSGSYNEQFF
TRBV5-1,TRBJ2-5,TRBD2,CASSLTSGVQETQYF
TRBV29-1,TRBJ2-7,-,CSVESTGEQYF
TRBV7-9,TRBJ1-2,-,CASSNRWYGYTF
TRBV4-1,TRBJ1-4,TRBD1,CASRPGTGDLGTNEKLFF
TRBV16,TRBJ1-4,-,CASSQSADTANEKLFF
TRBV6-1,TRBJ1-4,-,CASSEADSGGEKLFF
TRBV7-6,TRBJ2-7,-,CASSPTGRFEQYF
TRBV4-1,TRBJ2-2,-,CASSQGLTNTGELFF
TRBV7-9,TRBJ2-2,-,CASNLYTGELFF
TRBV7-9,TRBJ2-2,TRBD1,CASSRAGGRNTGELFF
TRBV9,TRBJ2-2,TRBD2,CASSPRLADTGELFF
TRBV19,TRBJ2-5,-,CASSIGDYQETQYF
TRBV11-3,TRBJ2-7,TRBD1,CASSFGQGSGYEQYF
TRBV5-4,TRBJ2-3,TRBD2,CASSLFQREGWGDTQYF
TRBV5-1,TRBJ2-7,TRBD1,CASSLDRGNMYEQYF
TRBV14,TRBJ2-7,TRBD1,CASSQVAGGDQYF